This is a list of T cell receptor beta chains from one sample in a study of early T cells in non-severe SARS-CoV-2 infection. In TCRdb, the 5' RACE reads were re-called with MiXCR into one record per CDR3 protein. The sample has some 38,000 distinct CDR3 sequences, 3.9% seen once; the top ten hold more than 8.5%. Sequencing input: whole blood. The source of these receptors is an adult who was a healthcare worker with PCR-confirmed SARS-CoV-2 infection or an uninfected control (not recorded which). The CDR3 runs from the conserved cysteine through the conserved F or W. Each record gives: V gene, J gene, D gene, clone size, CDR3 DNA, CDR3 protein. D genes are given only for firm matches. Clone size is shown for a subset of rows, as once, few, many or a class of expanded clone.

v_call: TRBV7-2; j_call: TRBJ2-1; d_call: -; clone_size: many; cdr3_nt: TGTGCCAGCAGCTTATTCCAATCAAGGTTGGGGAATGAGCAGTTCTTC; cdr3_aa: CASSLFQSRLGNEQFF
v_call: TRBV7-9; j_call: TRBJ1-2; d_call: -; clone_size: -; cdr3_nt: TGTGCCAGCAGCTTGGGCAGGCCCACCCATGGCTACACCTTC; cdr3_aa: CASSLGRPTHGYTF
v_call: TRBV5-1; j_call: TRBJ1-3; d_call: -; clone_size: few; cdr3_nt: TGCGCCAGCAGCCTACCGACCGGTAGCTCTGGAAACACCATATATTTT; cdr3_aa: CASSLPTGSSGNTIYF
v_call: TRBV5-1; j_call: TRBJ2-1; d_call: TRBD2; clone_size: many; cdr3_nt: TGCGCCAGCACCCTAGCGGGGGGTTACAATGAGCAGTTCTTC; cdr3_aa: CASTLAGGYNEQFF
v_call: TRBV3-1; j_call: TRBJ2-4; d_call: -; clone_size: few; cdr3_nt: TGTGCCAGCAGCCGAGACGGGGGAATGCCCATTCAGTACTTC; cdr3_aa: CASSRDGGMPIQYF
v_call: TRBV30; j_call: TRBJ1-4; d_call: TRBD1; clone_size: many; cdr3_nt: TGTGCCTGGGGGACAGGAGTTAATGAAAAACTGTTTTTT; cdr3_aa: CAWGTGVNEKLFF
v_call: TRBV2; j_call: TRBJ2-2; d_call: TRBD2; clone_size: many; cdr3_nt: TGTGCCAGCACGGCGGGAGGGTACGGGGAGCTGTTTTTT; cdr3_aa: CASTAGGYGELFF
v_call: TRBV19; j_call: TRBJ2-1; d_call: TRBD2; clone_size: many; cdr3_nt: TGTGCCAGTAGTAGTCTAGCGGGAGGCCCACTTTTCTTC; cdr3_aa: CASSSLAGGPLFF
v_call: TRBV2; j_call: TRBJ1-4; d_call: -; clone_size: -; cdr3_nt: TGTGCCAGCAGTGAACTCCGGGAAAAACTGTTTTTT; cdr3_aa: CASSELREKLFF
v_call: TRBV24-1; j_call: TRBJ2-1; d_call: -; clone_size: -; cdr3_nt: TGTGCCACCAGTGACCAGACAAAGGTTAATGAGCAGTTCTTC; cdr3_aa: CATSDQTKVNEQFF
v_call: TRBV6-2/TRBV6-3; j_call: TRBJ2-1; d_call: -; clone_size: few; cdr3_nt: TGTGCCAGCAGTCCCTCCAGGGCAAACGTCTACAATGAGCAGTTCTTC; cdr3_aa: CASSPSRANVYNEQFF
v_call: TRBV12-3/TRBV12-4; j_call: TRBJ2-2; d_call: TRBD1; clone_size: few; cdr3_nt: TGTGCCAGCAGTTTGGGACAGGGGATCACCGGGGAGCTGTTTTTT; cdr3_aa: CASSLGQGITGELFF
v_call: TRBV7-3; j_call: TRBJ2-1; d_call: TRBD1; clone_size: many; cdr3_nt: TGTGCCAGCAGCCGAGACAGGGGGACTTACAATGAGCAGTTCTTC; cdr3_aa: CASSRDRGTYNEQFF
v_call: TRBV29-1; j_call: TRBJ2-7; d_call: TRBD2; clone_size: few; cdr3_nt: TGCAGCGTTGAGCGCCCGGGAGCGGGAGCCCTCTACGAGCAGTACTTC; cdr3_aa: CSVERPGAGALYEQYF
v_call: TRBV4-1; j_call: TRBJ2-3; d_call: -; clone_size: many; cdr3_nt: TGCGCCAGCAGCCTCCGGGACCGCGGCACAGATACGCAGTATTTT; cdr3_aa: CASSLRDRGTDTQYF
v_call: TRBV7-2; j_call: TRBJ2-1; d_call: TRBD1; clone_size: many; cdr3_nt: TGTGCCAGCAGCTCACAGGGGGCCGATGAGCAGTTCTTC; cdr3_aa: CASSSQGADEQFF
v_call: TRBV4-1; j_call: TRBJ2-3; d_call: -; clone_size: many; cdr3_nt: TGCGCCAGCAGCCTGGGAGGAGCCAAAACAGATACGCAGTATTTT; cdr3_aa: CASSLGGAKTDTQYF
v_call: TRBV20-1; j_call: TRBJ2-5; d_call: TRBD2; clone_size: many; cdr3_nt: TGCAGTGCCAGGCTAGCGGGAGTACTACAAGAGACCCAGTACTTC; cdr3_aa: CSARLAGVLQETQYF
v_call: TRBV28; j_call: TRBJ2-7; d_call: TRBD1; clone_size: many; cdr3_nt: TGTGCCAGCAGTTCGAGGGGGCCCTACGAGCAGTACTTC; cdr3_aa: CASSSRGPYEQYF
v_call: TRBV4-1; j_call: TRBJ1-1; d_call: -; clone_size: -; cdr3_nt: TGCGCCAGCAGCCAAGAGTCGTCGAGAGGGCTAGGTTTCTTT; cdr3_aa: CASSQESSRGLGFF